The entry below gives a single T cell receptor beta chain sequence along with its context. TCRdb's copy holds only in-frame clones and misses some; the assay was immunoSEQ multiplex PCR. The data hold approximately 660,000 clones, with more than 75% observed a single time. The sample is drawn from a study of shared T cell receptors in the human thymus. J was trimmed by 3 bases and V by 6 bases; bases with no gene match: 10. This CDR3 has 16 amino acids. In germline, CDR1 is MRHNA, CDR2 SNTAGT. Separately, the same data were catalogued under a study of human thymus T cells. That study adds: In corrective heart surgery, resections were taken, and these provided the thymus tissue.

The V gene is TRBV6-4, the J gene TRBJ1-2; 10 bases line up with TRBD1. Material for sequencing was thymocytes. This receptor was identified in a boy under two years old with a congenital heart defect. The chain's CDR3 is CASRPGGTGEDYGYTF. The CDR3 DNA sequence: TGTGCCAGCAGACCGGGGGGGACAGGGGAGGACTATGGCTACACCTTC.